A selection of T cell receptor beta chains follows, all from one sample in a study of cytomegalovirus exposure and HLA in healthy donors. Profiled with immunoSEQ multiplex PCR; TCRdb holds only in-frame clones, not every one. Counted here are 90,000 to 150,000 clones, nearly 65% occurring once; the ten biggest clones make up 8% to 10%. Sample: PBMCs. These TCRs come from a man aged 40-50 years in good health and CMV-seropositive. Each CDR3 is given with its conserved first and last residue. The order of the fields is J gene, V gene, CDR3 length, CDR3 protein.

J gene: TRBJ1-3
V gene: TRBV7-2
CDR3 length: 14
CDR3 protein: CASTQQGSGNTIYF

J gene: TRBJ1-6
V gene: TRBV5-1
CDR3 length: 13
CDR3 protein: CASSGEGDSPLHF

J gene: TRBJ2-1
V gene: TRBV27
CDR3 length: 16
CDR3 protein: CASSSFLAGAGNEQFF

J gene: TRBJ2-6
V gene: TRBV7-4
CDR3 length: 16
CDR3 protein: CASSLIGASGANVLTF

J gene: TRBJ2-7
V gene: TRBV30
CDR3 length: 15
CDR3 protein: CAWRDLGSGWDEQYF

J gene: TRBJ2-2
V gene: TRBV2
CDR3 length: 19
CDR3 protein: CASSEPSGGYHANTGELFF

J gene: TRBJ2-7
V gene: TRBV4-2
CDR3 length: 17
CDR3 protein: CASSQDSGLITSYEQYF

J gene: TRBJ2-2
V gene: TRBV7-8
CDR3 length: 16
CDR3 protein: CASSLLWGPYTGELFF

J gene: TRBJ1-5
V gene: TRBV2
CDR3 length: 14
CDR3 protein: CASSQDRNYQPQHF

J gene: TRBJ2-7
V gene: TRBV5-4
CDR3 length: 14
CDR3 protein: CASSQGLADYEQYF

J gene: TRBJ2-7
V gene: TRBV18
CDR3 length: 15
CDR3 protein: CASSPIVSSSYEQYF

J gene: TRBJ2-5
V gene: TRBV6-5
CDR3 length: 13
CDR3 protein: CASSYGLAGTQYF

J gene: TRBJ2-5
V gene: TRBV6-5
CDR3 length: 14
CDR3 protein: CASSLGQNQETQYF

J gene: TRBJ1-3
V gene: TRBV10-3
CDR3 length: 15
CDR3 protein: CAIHESGIPGNTIYF

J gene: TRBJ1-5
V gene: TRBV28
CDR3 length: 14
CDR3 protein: CASTIGQGRQPQHF

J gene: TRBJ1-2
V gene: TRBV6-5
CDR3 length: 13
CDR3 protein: CASSYRQGWVTTF

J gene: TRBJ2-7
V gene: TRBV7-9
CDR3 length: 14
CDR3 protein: CASSSTMGLHEQYF

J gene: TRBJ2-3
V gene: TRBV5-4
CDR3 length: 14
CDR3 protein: CASSLEPGKDTQYF

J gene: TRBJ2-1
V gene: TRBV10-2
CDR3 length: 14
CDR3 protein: CASMGLSSYNEQFF

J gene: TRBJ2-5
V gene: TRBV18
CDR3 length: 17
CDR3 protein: CASSPLRGPSDKETQYF

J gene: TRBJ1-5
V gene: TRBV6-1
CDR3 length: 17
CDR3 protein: CASSGVQGGRPDQPQHF

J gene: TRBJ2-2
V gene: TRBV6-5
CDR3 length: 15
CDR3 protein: CASSYLGAGDGELFF